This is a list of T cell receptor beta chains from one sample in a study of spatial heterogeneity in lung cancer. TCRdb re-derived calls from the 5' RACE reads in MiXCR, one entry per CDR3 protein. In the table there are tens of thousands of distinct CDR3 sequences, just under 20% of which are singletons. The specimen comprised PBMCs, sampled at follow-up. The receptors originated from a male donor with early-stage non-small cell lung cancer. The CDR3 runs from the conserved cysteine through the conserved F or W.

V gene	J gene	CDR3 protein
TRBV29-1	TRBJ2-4	CSVEASGQNIQYF
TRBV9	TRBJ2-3	CASSVEGRGTDTQYF
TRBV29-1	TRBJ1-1	CSVSGQGGTEAFF
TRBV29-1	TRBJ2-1	CSVEPVSYNEQFF
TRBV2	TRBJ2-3	CASTGTGHTDTQYF
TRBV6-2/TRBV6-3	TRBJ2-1	CASRPWRADEQFF
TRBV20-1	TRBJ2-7	CSVSRYSNNEQYF
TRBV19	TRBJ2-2	CASSIDPMTGGNGELFF
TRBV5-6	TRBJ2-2	CASRYSDTGELFF
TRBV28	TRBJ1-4	CASSLRGWLFF
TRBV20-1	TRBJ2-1	CSARRRTSDSYNEQFF
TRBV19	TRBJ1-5	CASTGQGSYSNQPQHF
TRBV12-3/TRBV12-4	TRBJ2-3	CASSLSGRAVGADTQYF
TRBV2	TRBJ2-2	CASSAEGGTGELFF
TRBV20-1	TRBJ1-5	CSTGRANQPQHF
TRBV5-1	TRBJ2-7	CASSPVGGGMSEQYF
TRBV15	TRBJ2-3	CATSRDPRSTDTQYF
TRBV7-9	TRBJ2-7	CASSLALMGVKVPYEQYF
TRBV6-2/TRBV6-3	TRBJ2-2	CASSYGGSGTGELFF
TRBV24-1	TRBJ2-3	CATGTGSTDTQYF
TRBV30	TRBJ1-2	CAWRDETQGLTNYGYTF
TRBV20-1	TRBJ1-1	CSATDDWSTEAFF
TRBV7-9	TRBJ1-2	CASSSENYGYTF
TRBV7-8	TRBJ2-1	CASSLSSGPSGRNEQFF
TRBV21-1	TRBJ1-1	CAILSYRVCPEAFF
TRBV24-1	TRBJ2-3	CATSDIGEPDTQYF
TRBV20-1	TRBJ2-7	CSAREQGKQYF
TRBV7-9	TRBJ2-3	CASSLVADLTDTQYF
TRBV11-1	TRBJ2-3	CASTLTWDRGRIADTQYF
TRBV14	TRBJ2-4	CASSQVQGAIQYF
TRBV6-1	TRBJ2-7	CASSEGPDRAYEQYF
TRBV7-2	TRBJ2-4	CASSPSPLAKNIQYF
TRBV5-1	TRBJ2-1	CASSLGQGRGIAFF
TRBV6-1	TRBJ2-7	CASSPLYEQYF
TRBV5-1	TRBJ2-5	CASSSPGTHQETQYF
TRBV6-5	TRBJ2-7	CASSYSSRRSAISEQYF
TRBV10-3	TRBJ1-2	CAISESGQDVYGYTF
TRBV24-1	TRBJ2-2	CATSDFRDRANTGELFF
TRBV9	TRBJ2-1	CASTPGTGIYNEQFF
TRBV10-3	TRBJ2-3	CAISESGGTQYF
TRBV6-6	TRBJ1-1	CASSYGMEVWADHTEAFF
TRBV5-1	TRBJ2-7	CASSPGQGLSYEQYF
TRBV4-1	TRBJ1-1	CASSHPAKRSTEAFF
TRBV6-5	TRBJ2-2	CASMGPKAGTGELFF
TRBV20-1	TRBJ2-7	CSAVRDRAYEQYF
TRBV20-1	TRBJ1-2	CSASTGGIANYGYTF
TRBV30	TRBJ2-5	CAWSVPRLAGGRETQYF
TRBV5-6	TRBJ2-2	CASSLYGQGFTGELFF
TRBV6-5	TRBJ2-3	CASRTGGSDTQYF
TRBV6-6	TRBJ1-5	CASRPHLNQPQHF
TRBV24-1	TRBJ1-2	CATSEPAANYGYTF
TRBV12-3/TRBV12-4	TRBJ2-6	CASSITGSVANVLTF
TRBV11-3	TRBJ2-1	CASSPLTAYNEQFF
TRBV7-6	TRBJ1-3	CASSLGNTRSGNTIYF
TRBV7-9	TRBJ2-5	CASSIGRETQETQYF
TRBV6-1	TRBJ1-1	CASSETGISEAFF
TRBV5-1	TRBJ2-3	CASSSRTVSTDTQYF
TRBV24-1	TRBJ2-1	CATSPAGVGEQFF
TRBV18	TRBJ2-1	CASSLTGASNEQFF
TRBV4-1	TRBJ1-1	CASSPQGARTEAFF